This record covers a single T cell receptor (beta chain). This entry belongs to a study of blood T cell repertoires in COVID-19. Study background: The United States, Italy and Spain supplied acute and convalescent COVID-19 samples.

The assay was immunoSEQ multiplex PCR, and TCRdb's table has in-frame clones only and misses some. The sample has approximately 200,000 clones, about 83% seen once. Losses at the gene ends were 0 bases for V and 2 bases for J; bases not matched to a gene: 5. This CDR3 is 17 amino acids long. The germline gives CDR1 SGDLS, CDR2 YYNGEE. The sequenced sample consisted of peripheral blood. This receptor was taken from a man between 60 and 75 years old who had recovered from COVID-19. The chain carries TRBV9 and TRBJ2-1; 10 bases are a match to TRBD1. The CDR3 protein is CASSVGLDRGAYNEQFF. As DNA, the CDR3 is TGTGCCAGCAGCGTAGGGCTGGACAGGGGGGCCTACAATGAGCAGTTCTTC.